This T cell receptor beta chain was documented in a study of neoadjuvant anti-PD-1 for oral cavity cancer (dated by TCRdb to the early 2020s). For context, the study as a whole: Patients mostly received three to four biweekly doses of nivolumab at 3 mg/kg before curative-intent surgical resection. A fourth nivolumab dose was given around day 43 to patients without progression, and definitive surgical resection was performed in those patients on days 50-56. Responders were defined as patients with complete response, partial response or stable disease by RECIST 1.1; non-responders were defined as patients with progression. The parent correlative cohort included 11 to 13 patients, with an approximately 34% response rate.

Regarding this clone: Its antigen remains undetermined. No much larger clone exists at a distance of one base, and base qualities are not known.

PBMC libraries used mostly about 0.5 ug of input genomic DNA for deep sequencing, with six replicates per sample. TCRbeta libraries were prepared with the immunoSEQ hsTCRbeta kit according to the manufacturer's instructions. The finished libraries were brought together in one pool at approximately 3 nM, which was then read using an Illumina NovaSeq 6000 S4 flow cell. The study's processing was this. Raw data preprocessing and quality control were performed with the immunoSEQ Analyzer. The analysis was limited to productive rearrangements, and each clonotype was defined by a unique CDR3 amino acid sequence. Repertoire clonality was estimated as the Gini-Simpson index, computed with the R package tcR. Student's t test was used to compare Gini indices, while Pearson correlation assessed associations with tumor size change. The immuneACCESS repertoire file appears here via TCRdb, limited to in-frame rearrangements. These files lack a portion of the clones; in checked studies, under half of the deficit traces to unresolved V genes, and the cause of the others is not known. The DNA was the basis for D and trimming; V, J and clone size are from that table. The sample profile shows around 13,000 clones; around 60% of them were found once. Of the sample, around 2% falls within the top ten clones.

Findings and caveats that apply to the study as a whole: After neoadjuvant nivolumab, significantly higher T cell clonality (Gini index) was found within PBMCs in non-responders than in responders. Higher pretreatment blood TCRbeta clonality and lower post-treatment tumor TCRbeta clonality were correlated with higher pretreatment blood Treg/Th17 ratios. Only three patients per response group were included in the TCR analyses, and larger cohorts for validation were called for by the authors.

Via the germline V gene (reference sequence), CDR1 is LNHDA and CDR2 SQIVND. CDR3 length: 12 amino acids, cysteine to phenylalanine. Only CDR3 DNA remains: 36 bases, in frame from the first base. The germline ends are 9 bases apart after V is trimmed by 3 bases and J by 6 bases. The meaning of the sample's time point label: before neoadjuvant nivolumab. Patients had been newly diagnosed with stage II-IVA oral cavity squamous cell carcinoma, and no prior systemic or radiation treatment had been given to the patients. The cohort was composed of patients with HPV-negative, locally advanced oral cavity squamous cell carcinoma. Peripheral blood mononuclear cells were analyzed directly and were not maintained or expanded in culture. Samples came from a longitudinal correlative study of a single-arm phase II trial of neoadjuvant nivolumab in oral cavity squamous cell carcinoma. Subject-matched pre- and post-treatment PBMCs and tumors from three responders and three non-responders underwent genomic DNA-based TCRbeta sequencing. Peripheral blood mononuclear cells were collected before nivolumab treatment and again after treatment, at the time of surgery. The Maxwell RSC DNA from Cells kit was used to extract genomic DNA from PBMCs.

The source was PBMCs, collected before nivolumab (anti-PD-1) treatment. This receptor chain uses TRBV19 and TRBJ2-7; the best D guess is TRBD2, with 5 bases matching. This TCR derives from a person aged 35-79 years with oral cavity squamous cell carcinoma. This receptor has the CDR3 CASSIVGSEQYF. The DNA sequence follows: TGTGCCAGTAGTATTGTGGGGAGCGAGCAGTACTTC.